A single sample gave rise to the 21 T cell receptor beta chains below, sequenced in a study of blood T cell repertoires in COVID-19. The table came from immunoSEQ multiplex PCR; TCRdb's copy has only in-frame clones and leaves some out. The data show 100,000 or so clones, 80% seen once. Sequenced input: peripheral blood. The source is a human donor in a cohort sampled during active COVID-19.

This clone occurred once. The identical CDR3 is also encoded by other nucleotide sequences in the sample. The chain has TRBV29-1 and TRBJ1-1; a weak D match, TRBD1 (6 bases). Per the germline V gene, CDR1 is SQVTM and CDR2 is ANQGSEA. The length of the CDR3 is 12 residues. V lost 4 bases and J lost 2, with 8 bases in between. The CDR3 sequence is CSVGGLNTEAFF. The CDR3 DNA follows: TGCAGCGTTGGGGGGCTCAACACTGAAGCTTTCTTT.

The chain recombines TRBV5-1 with TRBJ2-3; D is possibly TRBD1 (6 bases). Germline assignment: CDR1 SGHRS and CDR2 YFSETQ. V was pared by 3 bases and J by 3 bases, with 14 bases between. The length of the CDR3 is 15 residues. The DNA of the CDR3 is TGCGCCAGCAGCTACGGACAGCAGGGGACAGATACGCAGTATTTT. It encodes CASSYGQQGTDTQYF.

CDR3 protein: CASSAYVGGTYEQYF. As DNA, the CDR3 is TGTGCCAGCAGTGCCTATGTGGGAGGAACCTACGAGCAGTACTTC. The V call is TRBV2, the J call TRBJ2-7; tentative D call: TRBD2 (6 bases). From germline, CDR1 is SNHLY and CDR2 FYNNEI. V was shortened by 4 bases and J by 2 bases, with 15 bases between the two germline ends. The CDR3 totals 15 residues.

The chain joins TRBV3-1 (or the pseudogene TRBV3-2) to TRBJ1-1; the D gene is possibly TRBD1 (5 bases). V shed 3 bases and J shed 7 bases, with 12 bases lying between them. The CDR3 spans 13 residues. CDR1 is LGHDT and CDR2 is YNNKEL in the germline V gene (reference sequence). CDR3 nucleotide sequence: TGTGCCAGCAGCCACCTGAGACAGCTTGAAGCTTTCTTT. Protein: CASSHLRQLEAFF.

The genes are TRBV7-2 and TRBJ2-5; possible D gene TRBD2, 5 bases. Trimming removed 1 base at V and 7 bases at J, with 16 bases between. Per the germline V gene, CDR1 is SGHTA and CDR2 is FQGNSA. This CDR3 is 15 amino acids long. The DNA of the CDR3 is TGTGCCAGCAGCTTAGATAGCGACCTTCAACGGACCCAGTACTTC. The encoded protein is CASSLDSDLQRTQYF.

The chain recombines TRBV5-6 with TRBJ1-5; TRBD1 is a possible D gene (6 bases). V gave up 4 bases and J gave up 6 bases, with 14 bases separating them. This CDR3 is 14 amino acids long. The germline CDR1 and CDR2 sequences are SGHDT and YYEEEE. The CDR3 DNA reads as TGTGCCAGCAGCCTCAGGGGCGTGAGTCAGCCCCAGCATTTT. Amino acid sequence: CASSLRGVSQPQHF.

The CDR3 reads CASSLRAGVFGKLFF. In DNA form, the CDR3 reads TGTGCCAGCAGTTTACGGGCAGGGGTATTCGGAAAACTGTTTTTT. The J gene is TRBJ1-4, the V gene TRBV28, with D perhaps matching TRBD1 (6 bases). V dropped 2 bases and J dropped 10 bases, with 17 bases sitting between them. This CDR3 has 15 residues. Germline V lookup: CDR1 MDHEN, CDR2 SYDVKM.

The chain recombines TRBV24-1 with TRBJ2-1; 7 positions match TRBD2. The germline gives CDR1 KGHDR, CDR2 SFDVKD. This CDR3 has 17 residues. V lost 2 bases and J lost 1; bases outside the gene matches: 7. In nucleotides, the CDR3 is TGTGCCACCAGTGATTCCTTTGGGGGAGGGTCCTACAATGAGCAGTTCTTC. Translation: CATSDSFGGGSYNEQFF.

The V gene is TRBV2, the J gene TRBJ2-3; 8 bases line up with TRBD1. CDR1 and CDR2 from the germline V gene are SNHLY and FYNNEI. The ends lost 7 bases at V and 4 bases at J; junction bases unmatched: 4. The CDR3 totals 13 residues. CDR3 coding DNA: TGTGCCAGCAAGACAGGGGTCGCAGATACGCAGTATTTT. It specifies CASKTGVADTQYF.

The chain uses TRBV24-1 and TRBJ2-7; maybe TRBD1 (6 bases). The V and J ends lost 5 bases and 4 bases respectively, with 11 bases between them. CDR1 and CDR2 from the germline V gene are KGHDR and SFDVKD. This CDR3 region has 13 residues. The CDR3 reads CATSGDNGYEQYF. CDR3 nucleotides: TGTGCCACCAGTGGGGACAACGGGTACGAGCAGTACTTC.

The table lists this clone with a count of one. The chain has TRBV5-1 and TRBJ1-5; D is ambiguous. V was shortened by 4 bases and J by 3 bases, with 11 bases between the two germline ends. Germline CDR1 and CDR2: SGHRS and YFSETQ. The CDR3 is 14 amino acids. The CDR3: CASSTGSFNQPQHF. CDR3 sequence (DNA): TGCGCCAGCAGCACGGGGTCCTTCAATCAGCCCCAGCATTTT.

The chain recombines TRBV27 with TRBJ1-1; 8 bases agree with TRBD1. Germline V gene lookup returns CDR1 MNHEY and CDR2 SMNVEV (reference sequence). The trim removed 6 bases at V and 7 bases at J, leaving 7 bases unmatched. The CDR3 is 13 amino acids. The CDR3 bases are TGTGCCAGCAGCCTCTTGACAGGGGTTGAAGCTTTCTTT. Translated, it gives CASSLLTGVEAFF.

The rearrangement uses TRBV6-6 and TRBJ1-6, with a weak D call TRBD1 (6 bases). The CDR3 runs 15 residues. V lost 5 bases to trimming and J lost 8 bases, with 16 bases between them. Germline lookup yields CDR1 MNHNY and CDR2 SVGAGI (reference sequence). CDR3 residues: CASSLQRPGDSPLHF. In nucleotides, the CDR3 is TGTGCCAGCAGTCTCCAGAGGCCAGGGGATTCACCCCTCCACTTT.

This clone was seen once. The V and J genes are TRBV4-1 and TRBJ2-7; 8 bases map to TRBD2. Germline assignment: CDR1 MGHRA and CDR2 YSYEKL. This CDR3 is built from 15 residues. The junction had 3 bases not matched to a gene; V was cut back by 0 bases and J by 2 bases. The CDR3 DNA is TGCGCCAGCAGCCAAGAGGGCGGGAGGACCTACGAGCAGTACTTC. This gives the protein CASSQEGGRTYEQYF.

The rearrangement uses TRBV3-1 (or the pseudogene TRBV3-2) and TRBJ2-7, with D perhaps matching TRBD1 (5 bases). Trimming pared 4 bases from V and 3 bases from J, leaving 19 bases between. Germline V gene data show CDR1 as LGHDT and CDR2 as YNNKEL (reference sequence). The CDR3 is 16 amino acids. This chain's CDR3 is CASSPPPGPLLYEQYF. The CDR3 coding sequence is TGTGCCAGCAGCCCACCCCCAGGGCCCCTCCTCTACGAGCAGTACTTC.

This clone was picked up a small number of times. Other DNA variants within this sample encode the same CDR3. The chain couples TRBV11-3 to TRBJ2-7; D remains ambiguous. Germline V gene lookup returns CDR1 SGHNT and CDR2 YENEEA. This CDR3 region has 13 residues. V gave up 2 bases and J gave up 3 bases, with 8 bases separating them. CDR3 nucleotides: TGTGCCAGCAGCTTATTTTCTAACTACGAGCAGTACTTC. This gives the protein CASSLFSNYEQYF.

This clone was observed once. This chain joins TRBV6-6 and TRBJ2-1, with TRBD2 matching 9 bases. The V segment lost 6 bases and the J segment 2 bases; nucleotides outside the gene matches: 8. The germline CDR1 and CDR2 sequences are MNHNY and SVGAGI (reference sequence). This CDR3 comprises 16 residues. In DNA, the CDR3 is TGTGCCAGCAGCCCAGCGACTAGCGGACCCTACAATGAGCAGTTCTTC. Translated, it gives CASSPATSGPYNEQFF.

This chain uses TRBV29-1 with TRBJ2-5; a possible D gene is TRBD2 (6 bases). The V end lost 7 bases, the J end lost 1 base, and 10 bases lay between the germline ends. This CDR3 contains 12 residues. The germline CDR1 and CDR2 sequences are SQVTM and ANQGSEA. This CDR3 is CSALSGQETQYF. The CDR3 bases are TGCAGCGCCCTTAGCGGCCAAGAGACCCAGTACTTC. Drawing the rest from reference TRBV29-1 and TRBJ2-5, the complete variable domain is SAVISQKPSRDICQRGTSLTIQCQVDSQVTMMFWYRQQPGQSLTLIATANQGSEATYESGFVIDKFPISRPNLTFSTLTVSNMSPEDSSIYLCSALSGQETQYFGPGTRLLVL.

This clone was observed a few times. V is TRBV9 and J is TRBJ1-1; D gene unclear. The CDR3 runs to 12 residues. V was pared by 4 bases and J by 7 bases, with 11 bases between. In germline, CDR1 is SGDLS, CDR2 YYNGEE. The CDR3 loop is CASSSHRSEAFF. The CDR3 nucleotides are TGTGCCAGCAGCTCTCATCGCAGTGAAGCTTTCTTT.

The V call is TRBV12-3 or TRBV12-4, the J call TRBJ2-1; D ambiguous. V dropped 1 base and J dropped 8 bases, with 9 bases sitting between them. The CDR3 spans 13 residues. CDR3 protein: CASSLDRRDEQFF. CDR3 coding DNA: TGTGCCAGCAGTTTAGATCGCCGAGATGAGCAGTTCTTC.

The rearrangement joins TRBV30 to TRBJ2-7; no clear D gene. CDR1 is GTSNPN, CDR2 SVGIG, per germline (reference sequence). Trimming took off 4 bases at V and 0 bases at J, with 7 bases between the two ends. This CDR3 is built from 12 residues. CDR3 in amino acids: CAWISLSYEQYF. CDR3 in DNA: TGTGCCTGGATAAGCCTCTCCTACGAGCAGTACTTC.